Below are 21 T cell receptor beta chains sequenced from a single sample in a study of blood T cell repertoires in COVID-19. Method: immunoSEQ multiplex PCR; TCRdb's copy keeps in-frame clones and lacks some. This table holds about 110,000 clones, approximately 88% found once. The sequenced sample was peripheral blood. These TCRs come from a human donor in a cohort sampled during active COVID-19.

The CDR3 coding sequence is TGTGCCATCAGTGAGTCCGGGACAGGGTACCAAGAGACCCAGTACTTC. It translates to CAISESGTGYQETQYF. This chain uses TRBV10-3 with TRBJ2-5; 9 nucleotides agree with TRBD1. CDR3 length: 16 amino acids. Germline CDR1 is ENHRY and CDR2 is SYGVKD. V was pared by 0 bases and J by 0 bases, with 2 bases of the junction left unmatched.

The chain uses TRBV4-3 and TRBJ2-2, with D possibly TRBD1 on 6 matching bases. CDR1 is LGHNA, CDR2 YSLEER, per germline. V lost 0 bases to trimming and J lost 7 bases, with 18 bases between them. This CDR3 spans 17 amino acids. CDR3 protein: CASSQDWGRPGSGELFF. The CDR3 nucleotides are TGCGCCAGCAGCCAAGATTGGGGGCGTCCGGGGAGCGGGGAGCTGTTTTTT.

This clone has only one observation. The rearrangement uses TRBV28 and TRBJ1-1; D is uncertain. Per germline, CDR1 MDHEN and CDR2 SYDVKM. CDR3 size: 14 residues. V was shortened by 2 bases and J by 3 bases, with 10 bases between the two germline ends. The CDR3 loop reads CASSLPTDYTEAFF. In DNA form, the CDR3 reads TGTGCCAGCAGTTTACCCACAGATTACACTGAAGCTTTCTTT.

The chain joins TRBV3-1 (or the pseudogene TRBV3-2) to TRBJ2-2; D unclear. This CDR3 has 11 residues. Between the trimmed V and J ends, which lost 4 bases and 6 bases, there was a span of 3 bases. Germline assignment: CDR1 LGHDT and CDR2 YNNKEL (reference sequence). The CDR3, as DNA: TGTGCCAGCAGCCTCTCCGGGGAGCTGTTTTTT. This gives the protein CASSLSGELFF.

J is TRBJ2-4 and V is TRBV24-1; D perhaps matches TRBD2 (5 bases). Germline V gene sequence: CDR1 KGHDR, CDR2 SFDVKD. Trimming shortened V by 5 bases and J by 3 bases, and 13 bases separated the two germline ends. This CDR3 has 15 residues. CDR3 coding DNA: TGTGCCACCAGTGGTGCCGGGGTTGACAAAAACATTCAGTACTTC. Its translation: CATSGAGVDKNIQYF.

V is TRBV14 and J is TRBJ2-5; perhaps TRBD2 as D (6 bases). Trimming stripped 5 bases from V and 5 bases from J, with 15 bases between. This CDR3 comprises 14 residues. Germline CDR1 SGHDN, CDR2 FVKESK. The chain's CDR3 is CASSSRAREETQYF. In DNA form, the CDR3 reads TGTGCCAGCAGCTCCCGGGCCCGGGAGGAGACCCAGTACTTC.

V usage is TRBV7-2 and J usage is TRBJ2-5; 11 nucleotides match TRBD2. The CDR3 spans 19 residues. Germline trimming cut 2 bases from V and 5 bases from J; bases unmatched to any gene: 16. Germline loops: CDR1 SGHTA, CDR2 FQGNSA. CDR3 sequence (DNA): TGTGCCAGCAGCTTAATGGCTAAGGGTACTAGCGGGAGTCTCGAGACCCAGTACTTC. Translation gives CASSLMAKGTSGSLETQYF.

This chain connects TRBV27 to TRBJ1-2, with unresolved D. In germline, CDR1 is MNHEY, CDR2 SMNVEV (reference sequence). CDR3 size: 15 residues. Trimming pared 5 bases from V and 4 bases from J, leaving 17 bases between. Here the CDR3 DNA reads TGTGCCAGCAGTGTTCGGGGAGCCTGGTTCTATGGCTACACCTTC. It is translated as CASSVRGAWFYGYTF.

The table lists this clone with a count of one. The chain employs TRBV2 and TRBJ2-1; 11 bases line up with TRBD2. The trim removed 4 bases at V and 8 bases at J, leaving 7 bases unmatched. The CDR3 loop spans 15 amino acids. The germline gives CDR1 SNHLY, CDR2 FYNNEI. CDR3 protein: CASSVVTSGRDEQFF. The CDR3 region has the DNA TGTGCCAGCAGTGTTGTAACTAGCGGGAGAGATGAGCAGTTCTTC.

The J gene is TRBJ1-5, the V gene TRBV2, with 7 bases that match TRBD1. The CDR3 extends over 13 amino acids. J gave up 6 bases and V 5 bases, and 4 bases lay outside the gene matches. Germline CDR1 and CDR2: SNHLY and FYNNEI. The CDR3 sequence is CASSYDRVQPQHF. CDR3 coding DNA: TGTGCCAGCAGTTACGACAGGGTTCAGCCCCAGCATTTT.

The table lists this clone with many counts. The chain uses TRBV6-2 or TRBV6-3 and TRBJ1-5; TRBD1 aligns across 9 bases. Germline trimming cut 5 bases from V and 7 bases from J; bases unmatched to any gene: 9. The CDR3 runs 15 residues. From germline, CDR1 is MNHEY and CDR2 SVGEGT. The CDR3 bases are TGTGCCAGCAGTCGAATCACAGGGGGCGTGCAGCCCCAGCATTTT. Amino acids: CASSRITGGVQPQHF.

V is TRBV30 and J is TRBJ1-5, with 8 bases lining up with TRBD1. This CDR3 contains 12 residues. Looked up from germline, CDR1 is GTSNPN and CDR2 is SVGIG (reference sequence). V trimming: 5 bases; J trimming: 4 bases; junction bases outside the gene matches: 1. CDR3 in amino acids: CAWGQGNQPQHF. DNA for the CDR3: TGTGCCTGGGGACAGGGAAATCAGCCCCAGCATTTT.

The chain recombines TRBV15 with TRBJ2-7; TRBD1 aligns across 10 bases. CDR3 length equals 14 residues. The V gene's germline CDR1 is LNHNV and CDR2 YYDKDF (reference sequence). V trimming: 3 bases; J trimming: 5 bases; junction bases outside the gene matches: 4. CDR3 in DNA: TGTGCCACCAGCAGGACAGGGGGCCTTAACGAGCAGTACTTC. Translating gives CATSRTGGLNEQYF.

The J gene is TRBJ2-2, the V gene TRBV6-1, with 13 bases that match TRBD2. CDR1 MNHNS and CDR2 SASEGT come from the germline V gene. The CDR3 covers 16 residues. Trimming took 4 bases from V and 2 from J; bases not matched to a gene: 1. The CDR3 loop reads CASSVGLAGNTGELFF. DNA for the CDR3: TGTGCCAGCAGTGTGGGACTAGCGGGAAACACCGGGGAGCTGTTTTTT.

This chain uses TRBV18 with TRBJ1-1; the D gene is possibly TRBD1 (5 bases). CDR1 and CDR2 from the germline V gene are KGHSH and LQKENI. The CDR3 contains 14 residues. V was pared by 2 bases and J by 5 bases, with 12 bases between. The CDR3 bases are TGTGCCAGCTCACCAAGTCAGGGAAGGACTGAAGCTTTCTTT. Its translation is CASSPSQGRTEAFF.

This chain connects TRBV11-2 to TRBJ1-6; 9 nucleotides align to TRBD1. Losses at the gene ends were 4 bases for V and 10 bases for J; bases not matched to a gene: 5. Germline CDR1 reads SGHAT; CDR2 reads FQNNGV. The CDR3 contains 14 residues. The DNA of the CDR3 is TGTGCCAGCAGCTGGACAGGGGCTGGCTCACCCCTCCACTTT. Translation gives CASSWTGAGSPLHF. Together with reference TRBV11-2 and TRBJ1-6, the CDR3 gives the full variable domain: EAGVAQSPRYKIIEKRQSVAFWCNPISGHATLYWYQQILGQGPKLLIQFQNNGVVDDSQLPKDRFSAERLKGVDSTLKIQPAKLEDSAVYLCASSWTGAGSPLHFGNGTRLTVT.

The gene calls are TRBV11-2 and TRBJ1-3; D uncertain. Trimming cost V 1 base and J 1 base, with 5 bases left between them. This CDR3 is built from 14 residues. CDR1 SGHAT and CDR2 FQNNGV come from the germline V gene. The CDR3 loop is CASSLGPSGNTIYF. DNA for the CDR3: TGTGCCAGCAGCTTAGGTCCGTCTGGAAACACCATATATTTT.

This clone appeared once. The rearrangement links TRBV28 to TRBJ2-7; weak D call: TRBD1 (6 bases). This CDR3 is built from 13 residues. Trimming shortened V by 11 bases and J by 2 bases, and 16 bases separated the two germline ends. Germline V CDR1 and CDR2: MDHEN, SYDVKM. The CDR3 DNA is TGTGCCGGGGGCCGGACAGAACCCTACGAGCAGTACTTC. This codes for CAGGRTEPYEQYF.

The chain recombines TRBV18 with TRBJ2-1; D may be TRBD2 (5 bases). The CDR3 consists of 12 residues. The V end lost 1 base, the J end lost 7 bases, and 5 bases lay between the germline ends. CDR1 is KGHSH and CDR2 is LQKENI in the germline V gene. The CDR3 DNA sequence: TGTGCCAGCTCACCACGGGAGAATGAGCAGTTCTTC. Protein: CASSPRENEQFF. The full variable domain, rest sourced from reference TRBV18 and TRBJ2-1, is NAGVMQNPRHLVRRRGQEARLRCSPMKGHSHVYWYRQLPEEGLKFMVYLQKENIIDESGMPKERFSAEFPKEGPSILRIQQVVRGDSAAYFCASSPRENEQFFGPGTRLTVL.

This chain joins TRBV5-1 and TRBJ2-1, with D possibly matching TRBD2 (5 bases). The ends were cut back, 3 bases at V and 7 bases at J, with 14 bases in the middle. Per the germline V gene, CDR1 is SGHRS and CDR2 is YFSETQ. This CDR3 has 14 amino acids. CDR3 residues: CASSSDSTSNEQFF. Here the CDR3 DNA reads TGCGCCAGCAGCTCGGACTCGACTTCGAATGAGCAGTTCTTC.

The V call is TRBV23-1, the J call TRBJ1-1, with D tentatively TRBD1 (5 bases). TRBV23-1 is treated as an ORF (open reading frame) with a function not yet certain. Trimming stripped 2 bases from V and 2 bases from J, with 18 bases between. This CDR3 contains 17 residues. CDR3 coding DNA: TGCGCCAGCAGTCAAATGATTCTTGAGACAGCCAACACTGAAGCTTTCTTT. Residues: CASSQMILETANTEAFF.